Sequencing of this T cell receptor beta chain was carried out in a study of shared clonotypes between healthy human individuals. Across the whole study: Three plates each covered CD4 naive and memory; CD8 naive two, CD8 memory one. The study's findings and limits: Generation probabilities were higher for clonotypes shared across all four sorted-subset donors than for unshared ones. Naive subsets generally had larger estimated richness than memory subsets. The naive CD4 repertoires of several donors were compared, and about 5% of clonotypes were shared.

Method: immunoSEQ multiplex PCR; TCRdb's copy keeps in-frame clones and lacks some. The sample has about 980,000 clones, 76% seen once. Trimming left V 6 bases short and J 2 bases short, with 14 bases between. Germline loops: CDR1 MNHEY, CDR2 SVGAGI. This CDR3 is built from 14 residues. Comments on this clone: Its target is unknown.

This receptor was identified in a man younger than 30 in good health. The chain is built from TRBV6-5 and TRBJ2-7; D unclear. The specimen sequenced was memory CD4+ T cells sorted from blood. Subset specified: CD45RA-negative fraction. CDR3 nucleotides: TGTGCCAGCAGGCAGACGGCGACAACCTACGAGCAGTACTTC. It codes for CASRQTATTYEQYF.